These 15 T cell receptor beta chains were sequenced from one sample in a study of blood T cells in healthy people across ages. A second roughly 6 to 12 cycle PCR used barcoded and J-beta primers. TCRdb processed the 5' RACE reads anew with MiXCR; each CDR3 protein has one entry. Of around 1,600,000 distinct CDR3 sequences listed, approximately 42% are singletons. The sequenced sample was blood. Receptor source: a woman in her late teens or twenties in good health.

The rearrangement links TRBV6-6 to TRBJ2-4, with D maybe TRBD2 (6 bases). V lost 2 bases, J lost 6 bases, and 11 bases lay in between. The CDR3 contains 14 residues. Germline V gives CDR1 MNHNY, CDR2 SVGAGI (reference sequence). DNA of the CDR3: TGTGCCAGCAGTTACAGGGAGGAAGCAAACATTCAGTACTTC. Encoded protein: CASSYREEANIQYF.

The genes are TRBV5-1 and TRBJ2-2; 8 positions match TRBD1. The V segment lost 2 bases and the J segment 7 bases; nucleotides outside the gene matches: 10. The CDR3 consists of 16 residues. Germline V gene lookup returns CDR1 SGHRS and CDR2 YFSETQ. This chain's CDR3 is CASSFSTGDRRGELFF. CDR3 nucleotides: TGCGCCAGCAGCTTTTCGACAGGGGATAGGCGCGGGGAGCTGTTTTTT.

This clonotype was found a few times. J is TRBJ1-2 and V is TRBV29-1, with D unclear. The length of the CDR3 is 13 residues. CDR1 is SQVTM, CDR2 ANQGSEA, per germline. V shed 0 bases and J shed 2 bases, with 7 bases lying between them. The CDR3 DNA reads as TGCAGCGTTGAAGATCGGGTCAACTATGGCTACACCTTC. It specifies CSVEDRVNYGYTF.

The J gene is TRBJ1-1, the V gene TRBV20-1; TRBD1 aligns across 9 bases. V trimming: 5 bases; J trimming: 5 bases; junction bases outside the gene matches: 6. Germline V gives CDR1 DFQATT, CDR2 SNEGSKA (reference sequence). The CDR3 totals 13 residues. The CDR3 DNA reads as TGCAGTGCTGCCGACAGGGGGTGGACTGAAGCTTTCTTT. Amino acids: CSAADRGWTEAFF.

The chain carries TRBV12-3 or TRBV12-4 and TRBJ2-5; a weak D match, TRBD2 (5 bases). This CDR3 contains 18 residues. V was clipped by 6 bases and J by 0 bases, with 23 bases between them. The CDR3, as DNA: TGTGCCAGCAGCCCCTCTAGAGGGAGTTTGCTGTACCAAGAGACCCAGTACTTC. Translated: CASSPSRGSLLYQETQYF.

The chain is built from TRBV4-3 and TRBJ2-1; no clear D gene. V shed 1 base and J shed 2 bases, with 15 bases lying between them. The CDR3 covers 17 residues. CDR1 LGHNA and CDR2 YSLEER come from the germline V gene. The CDR3 nucleotides are TGCGCCAGCAGCCAAGGTATACCGGAGCTGACCTACAATGAGCAGTTCTTC. This sequence encodes CASSQGIPELTYNEQFF.

As DNA, the CDR3 is TGTGCCAGCAGCTTAGTACGGACGCTAACTAACTATGGCTACACCTTC. It yields the protein CASSLVRTLTNYGYTF. The chain has TRBV7-2 and TRBJ1-2, with no clear D. Germline CDR1 and CDR2: SGHTA and FQGNSA. Trimming cost V 1 base and J 0 bases, with 12 bases left between them. CDR3 size: 16 residues.

The chain uses TRBV19 and TRBJ2-6, with no clear D. CDR3 length: 15 amino acids. The germline V gene encodes CDR1 LNHDA and CDR2 SQIVND (reference sequence). V lost 6 bases, J lost 0 bases, and 9 bases lay in between. This CDR3 reads CASRTPHSGANVLTF. The CDR3 bases are TGTGCCAGTAGAACCCCACACTCTGGGGCCAACGTCCTGACTTTC.

This clonotype was counted between two and nine times. The V and J genes are TRBV7-2 and TRBJ1-1, with D possibly being TRBD1 (5 bases). Germline V gene lookup returns CDR1 SGHTA and CDR2 FQGNSA. CDR3 length equals 17 residues. The germline V and J ends were trimmed by 1 base and 0 bases, with 15 bases remaining between them. DNA for the CDR3: TGTGCCAGCAGCTTAGTTCAGGGCTGGGGGATGAACACTGAAGCTTTCTTT. Protein: CASSLVQGWGMNTEAFF.

This clonotype was recorded a few times. J is TRBJ2-3 and V is TRBV7-8; D gene ambiguous. V lost 1 base and J lost 9, with 8 bases in between. This CDR3 is built from 12 residues. Germline loops: CDR1 SGHVS, CDR2 FQNEAQ. The CDR3: CASSLDGTTQYF. DNA for the CDR3: TGTGCCAGCAGCTTAGATGGTACCACGCAGTATTTT.

CDR3 sequence reads: CASYSTEAFF. For the CDR3, the DNA is TGTGCCAGCTACAGCACTGAAGCTTTCTTT. The chain is built from TRBV27 and TRBJ1-1; D unresolved. The CDR3 sequence is 10 residues long. V lost 8 bases, J lost 4 bases, and 5 bases lay in between. Germline V CDR1 and CDR2: MNHEY, SMNVEV (reference sequence).

This sequence joins TRBV12-3 or TRBV12-4 and TRBJ2-4; D gene unclear. The V gene lost 3 bases and the J gene lost 8 bases, with 8 bases spanning the gap. CDR3 length equals 12 residues. CDR3 coding DNA: TGTGCCAGCAGTTTCTTTTTGGACATTCAGTACTTC. Translation gives CASSFFLDIQYF.

The rearrangement uses TRBV2 and TRBJ2-3; either TRBD1 or TRBD2 may fit D (5 bases each). The CDR3 loop spans 14 amino acids. CDR1 and CDR2 from the germline V gene are SNHLY and FYNNEI. The V end was cut by 9 bases, the J end by 6 bases, with 19 bases between. The CDR3 reads CASKIGIEGDTQYF. The DNA for the CDR3 is TGTGCCAGTAAAATTGGTATCGAGGGGGATACGCAGTATTTT.

The CDR3 is CASSSKWQGFDTQYF. The CDR3, as DNA: TGTGCCAGCAGCTCTAAGTGGCAGGGGTTCGATACGCAGTATTTT. The V call is TRBV5-5, the J call TRBJ2-3, with D possibly being TRBD1 (6 bases). Trimming left V 3 bases short and J 6 bases short, with 17 bases between. Germline lookup yields CDR1 SGHKS and CDR2 YYEKEE (reference sequence). The CDR3 is 15 amino acids.

Details on this clonotype: The junction and the germline gene differ at one end; a read error may be behind it. The chain is built from TRBV18 and TRBJ2-5, with D unclear. The length of the CDR3 is 12 residues. The germline V gene encodes CDR1 KGHSH and CDR2 LQKENI. The CDR3 is CTSSDFGETQYF. CDR3 nucleotides: TGTACCAGCTCAGACTTCGGAGAGACCCAGTACTTC.